A single sample is the source of the 23 T cell receptor beta chains below, sequenced in a study of T cells in localized non-small cell lung cancer. Using immunoSEQ multiplex PCR, the repertoire was profiled, and TCRdb retains in-frame clones only, with some absent. The data contain tens of thousands of clones, around 83% of them seen just once; the ten biggest clones take up 6% to 8%. This material consisted of PBMCs, taken before any cancer treatment. Receptors were obtained from a man between 40 and 70 years old with stage II lung adenocarcinoma.

This chain joins TRBV28 and TRBJ2-3; 10 nucleotides align to TRBD2. Germline V gene data show CDR1 as MDHEN and CDR2 as SYDVKM. The CDR3 is 15 residues long. Germline trimming cut 2 bases from V and 1 base from J; bases unmatched to any gene: 0. CDR3 sequence: CASSLGTSGTDTQYF. In DNA form, the CDR3 reads TGTGCCAGCAGTTTAGGGACTAGCGGCACAGATACGCAGTATTTT.

The V gene is TRBV19, the J gene TRBJ2-3; 11 bases map to TRBD2. CDR3 length: 16 residues. Germline V CDR1 and CDR2: LNHDA, SQIVND (reference sequence). V shed 3 bases, J shed 1 base, and the junction held 3 bases outside the gene matches. Here the CDR3 DNA reads TGTGCCAGTAGTATTAAGACTAGCGGGGGCACAGATACGCAGTATTTT. Translating it yields CASSIKTSGGTDTQYF. The full variable domain, in which reference TRBV19 and TRBJ2-3 provide the parts outside the CDR3, is DGGITQSPKYLFRKEGQNVTLSCEQNLNHDAMYWYRQDPGQGLRLIYYSQIVNDFQKGDIAEGYSVSREKKESFPLTVTSAQKNPTAFYLCASSIKTSGGTDTQYFGPGTRLTVL.

V gene TRBV30 combines with J gene TRBJ1-1, with TRBD1 as a possible D gene (6 bases). V was clipped by 1 base and J by 1 base, with 13 bases between them. Germline CDR1 is GTSNPN and CDR2 is SVGIG (reference sequence). This CDR3 is 15 amino acids long. DNA of the CDR3: TGTGCCTGGAGTGCTCCGGGACAAACGAACACTGAAGCTTTCTTT. Encoded protein: CAWSAPGQTNTEAFF.

V usage is TRBV11-2 and J usage is TRBJ1-3; D gene ambiguous. V was cut by 0 bases and J by 8 bases, with 8 bases left in between. The CDR3 spans 13 residues. Looked up from germline, CDR1 is SGHAT and CDR2 is FQNNGV. In DNA form, the CDR3 reads TGTGCCAGCAGCTTAGATCTCGGGGACACCATATATTTT. Translated, it gives CASSLDLGDTIYF.

The chain joins TRBV11-3 to TRBJ1-2; D call uncertain. Germline V CDR1 and CDR2: SGHNT, YENEEA. V was shortened by 1 base and J by 6 bases, with 15 bases between the two germline ends. CDR3 length equals 15 residues. DNA for the CDR3: TGTGCCAGCAGCTTAGGGTCGTTAGGTTTTAATGGCTACACCTTC. Its protein is CASSLGSLGFNGYTF.

J is TRBJ1-1 and V is TRBV5-4, with 9 bases lining up with TRBD1. V shed 6 bases and J 7 bases; nucleotides not matched to a gene: 13. Germline loops: CDR1 SGHNT, CDR2 YYREEE (reference sequence). The CDR3 is 15 residues long. CDR3 protein: CASNPDLRQGVEAFF. The CDR3 nucleotides read TGTGCCAGCAATCCTGATCTCAGACAGGGGGTTGAAGCTTTCTTT.

This rearrangement joins TRBV5-8 to TRBJ1-1; no reliable D call. Germline-derived CDR1 and CDR2 are SGHTS and YDEGEE. The CDR3 spans 13 residues. Trimming took off 1 base at V and 1 base at J, with 5 bases between the two ends. This CDR3 is CASSLRPNTEAFF. The CDR3 nucleotides are TGTGCCAGCAGCTTGAGGCCGAACACTGAAGCTTTCTTT.

This rearrangement joins TRBV7-9 to TRBJ2-7; the D is unclear. The CDR3 has 13 amino acids. From germline, CDR1 is SEHNR and CDR2 FQNEAQ (reference sequence). V shed 3 bases and J shed 2 bases, with 8 bases lying between them. CDR3 region: CASSFGPPYEQYF. The CDR3 DNA reads as TGTGCCAGCAGCTTCGGGCCGCCCTACGAGCAGTACTTC.

The V gene is TRBV5-1, the J gene TRBJ2-3, with D uncertain. Germline CDR1 SGHRS, CDR2 YFSETQ. V was trimmed by 5 bases and J by 3 bases, leaving 16 bases between them. The CDR3 spans 15 residues. CDR3 coding DNA: TGCGCCAGCAGAGGAGTTTTTACGCCAACAGATACGCAGTATTTT. This translates into CASRGVFTPTDTQYF.

A few counts support this clone. V is TRBV6-6 and J is TRBJ1-2; D is uncertain. The CDR3 covers 12 residues. The V end lost 6 bases, the J end lost 0 bases, and 5 bases lay between the germline ends. CDR1 is MNHNY and CDR2 is SVGAGI in the germline V gene (reference sequence). The CDR3 DNA reads TGTGCCAGCAGGGGATCTAACTATGGCTACACCTTC. Its translation is CASRGSNYGYTF.

The chain recombines TRBV7-2 with TRBJ2-5; D is unresolved. V lost 0 bases and J 4 bases, leaving 9 bases between the germline ends. The CDR3 consists of 14 residues. CDR1 and CDR2 (germline): SGHTA, FQGNSA. DNA for the CDR3: TGTGCCAGCAGCTTAGCCCCGATCGGAGAGACCCAGTACTTC. Translating gives CASSLAPIGETQYF.

CDR3: CASSQARGHTKNIQYF. CDR3 bases: TGCGCCAGCAGCCAAGCTAGGGGACATACCAAAAACATTCAGTACTTC. The genes are TRBV4-3 and TRBJ2-4, with D perhaps TRBD1 (6 bases). Germline V gene sequence: CDR1 LGHNA, CDR2 YSLEER. The germline V and J ends were trimmed by 1 base and 2 bases, with 12 bases remaining between them. The CDR3 is made up of 16 amino acids.

This chain uses TRBV5-4 with TRBJ2-3; 10 bases fit TRBD2. There are 19 residues in the CDR3. The V and J ends lost 2 bases and 1 base, in that order; junction bases with no gene match: 13. In germline, CDR1 is SGHNT, CDR2 YYREEE (reference sequence). In nucleotides, the CDR3 is TGTGCCAGCAGCTTAGTACACAGCGGGGGGGCTCTTGGCACAGATACGCAGTATTTT. It encodes CASSLVHSGGALGTDTQYF.

In its sample, this clone ranks as medium-sized. The chain has TRBV19 and TRBJ1-2; D is unclear. V was trimmed by 6 bases and J by 2 bases, leaving 10 bases between them. Germline lookup yields CDR1 LNHDA and CDR2 SQIVND (reference sequence). CDR3 size: 13 residues. CDR3 DNA sequence: TGTGCCAGTAGCCATCGTACAAACTATGGCTACACCTTC. This translates into CASSHRTNYGYTF. The full variable domain, rest sourced from reference TRBV19 and TRBJ1-2, is DGGITQSPKYLFRKEGQNVTLSCEQNLNHDAMYWYRQDPGQGLRLIYYSQIVNDFQKGDIAEGYSVSREKKESFPLTVTSAQKNPTAFYLCASSHRTNYGYTFGSGTRLTVV.

The chain is built from TRBV21-1 and TRBJ1-2; the table assigns TRBD1, which was not confirmed against the DNA. TRBV21-1 counts as a pseudogene. This CDR3 comprises 18 residues. For the CDR3, the DNA is TGTGTCAGCAGCAAAGCGCATCCGACAGGGGGCGAAGACTATGGCTACACCTTC. As protein: CVSSKAHPTGGEDYGYTF.

In its sample, this clone was seen a few times. The chain is built from TRBV6-6 and TRBJ2-3; 14 bases agree with TRBD2. The CDR3 is made up of 16 amino acids. Germline-derived CDR1 and CDR2 are MNHNY and SVGAGI (reference sequence). V trimming: 7 bases; J trimming: 2 bases; junction bases outside the gene matches: 5. For the CDR3, the DNA is TGTGCCAGCAACCTGGGACTAGCGGGGGTCACAGATACGCAGTATTTT. It yields the protein CASNLGLAGVTDTQYF.

The J gene is TRBJ2-3, the V gene TRBV5-6; TRBD2 aligns across 10 bases. The J segment lost 1 base and the V segment lost 4 bases, leaving 6 bases of the junction unmatched. Per germline, CDR1 SGHDT and CDR2 YYEEEE. There are 16 residues in the CDR3. Here the CDR3 DNA reads TGTGCCAGCAGCGGGGCCCTAGCGGGGGGCACAGATACGCAGTATTTT. Its protein is CASSGALAGGTDTQYF.

This clone was recorded only once. The chain joins TRBV7-6 to TRBJ2-3, with 8 bases matching TRBD2. CDR1 is SGHVS and CDR2 is FNYEAQ in the germline V gene. The CDR3 consists of 14 residues. The V gene end was trimmed by 7 bases and the J gene end by 4 bases; junction bases not matched to a gene: 7. The CDR3 DNA reads TGTGCCAGCAAAGTAGCGGGGAACTCAGATACGCAGTATTTT. Protein product: CASKVAGNSDTQYF.

The rearrangement joins TRBV6-6 to TRBJ2-3, with 9 bases lining up with TRBD1. The CDR3 has 13 residues. CDR1 and CDR2 (germline): MNHNY, SVGAGI (reference sequence). J was trimmed by 3 bases and V by 7 bases; bases with no gene match: 2. The CDR3 region has the DNA TGTGCCAGCAAACAGGGGGCAACAGATACGCAGTATTTT. Encoded protein: CASKQGATDTQYF.

The chain links TRBV11-3 to TRBJ2-2; 11 bases map to TRBD1. The CDR3 is 16 amino acids. Germline CDR1 SGHNT, CDR2 YENEEA. Losses at the gene ends were 3 bases for V and 6 bases for J; bases not matched to a gene: 6. This CDR3 reads CASSFGTGQGAGELFF. CDR3 in DNA: TGTGCCAGCAGCTTTGGAACGGGACAGGGGGCCGGGGAGCTGTTTTTT. The variable domain in full, completed from reference TRBV11-3 and TRBJ2-2, reads EAGVVQSPRYKIIEKKQPVAFWCNPISGHNTLYWYLQNLGQGPELLIRYENEEAVDDSQLPKDRFSAERLKGVDSTLKIQPAELGDSAVYLCASSFGTGQGAGELFFGEGSRLTVL.

The DNA for the CDR3 is TGTGCCATCAGTGATCTTGCTAGCGGGAGCCTTGCAGATACGCAGTATTTT. It specifies CAISDLASGSLADTQYF. The V and J genes are TRBV10-3 and TRBJ2-3; 10 nucleotides line up with TRBD2. The CDR3 has 17 residues. V trimming: 3 bases; J trimming: 4 bases; junction bases outside the gene matches: 10. Per germline, CDR1 ENHRY and CDR2 SYGVKD.

This rearrangement joins TRBV9 to TRBJ2-3, with TRBD2 matching 10 bases. V trimming: 6 bases; J trimming: 3 bases; junction bases outside the gene matches: 13. This CDR3 contains 17 residues. Per germline, CDR1 SGDLS and CDR2 YYNGEE. CDR3 sequence reads: CASTGGASGRRTDTQYF. The CDR3 bases are TGTGCCAGCACCGGGGGGGCTAGCGGGAGAAGAACAGATACGCAGTATTTT.

The CDR3 nucleotides read TGTGCCACCAGCAGAGGTGTTAGCAATCAGCCCCAGCATTTT. It codes for CATSRGVSNQPQHF. The J gene is TRBJ1-5, the V gene TRBV15; no firm D call. The CDR3 spans 14 residues. V was trimmed by 1 base and J by 0 bases, leaving 4 bases between them. In germline, CDR1 is LNHNV, CDR2 YYDKDF (reference sequence).